Listed here are 10 T cell receptor beta chains from one sample, sequenced in a study of T-cell memory formation after mild COVID-19. TCRdb used MiXCR to reprocess the 5' RACE reads, holding one entry per CDR3 protein. The data show 350,000 to 450,000 distinct CDR3 sequences, roughly 20% seen once. The specimen was PBMCs or a T cell subset sorted from them (not recorded which). The receptors were sampled from an adult woman who had mild COVID-19 (a few samples of this study predate the infection). Cell type and time point are not known.

The V and J genes are TRBV5-1 and TRBJ1-1; D perhaps matches TRBD1 (5 bases). V was trimmed by 5 bases and J by 5 bases, leaving 22 bases between them. The V gene's germline CDR1 is SGHRS and CDR2 YFSETQ. The length of the CDR3 is 16 residues. CDR3 DNA sequence: TGCGCCAGCAGAGCAGAAGGACGGGGGAAAAAAACTGAAGCTTTCTTT. Protein sequence: CASRAEGRGKKTEAFF.

A few counts support this clonotype. The chain joins TRBV5-1 to TRBJ2-2; D tentatively reads TRBD1 or TRBD2 (6 bases each). This CDR3 comprises 15 residues. Germline CDR1 SGHRS, CDR2 YFSETQ. The V gene lost 0 bases and the J gene lost 4 bases, with 10 bases spanning the gap. In nucleotides, the CDR3 is TGCGCCAGCAGCTTGGGGTCGGGGGCCACCGGGGAGCTGTTTTTT. Amino acid sequence: CASSLGSGATGELFF.

This sequence joins TRBV2 and TRBJ2-3; tentatively, D is TRBD1 (6 bases). Trimming stripped 7 bases from V and 0 bases from J, with 8 bases between. CDR1 and CDR2 (germline): SNHLY, FYNNEI. The CDR3 extends over 13 amino acids. CDR3 in DNA: TGTGCCAGCAAAGGACAGAGCACAGATACGCAGTATTTT. This codes for CASKGQSTDTQYF.

This clonotype was seen a few times. V and J are TRBV20-1 and TRBJ2-3; D could derive from TRBD1 or TRBD2 (5 bases each). Germline V CDR1 and CDR2: DFQATT, SNEGSKA (reference sequence). V was cut by 6 bases and J by 4 bases, with 17 bases left in between. The CDR3 runs 14 residues. The chain's CDR3 is CSAQPGTPPDTQYF. CDR3 nucleotide sequence: TGCAGTGCACAGCCCGGGACGCCCCCAGATACGCAGTATTTT.

This clonotype was counted ten times or more. The rearrangement joins TRBV5-6 to TRBJ2-3, with TRBD2 matching over 9 bases. This CDR3 contains 14 residues. Germline V gives CDR1 SGHDT, CDR2 YYEEEE. J lost 1 base, V lost 5 bases, and 2 bases had no gene match. For the CDR3, the DNA is TGTGCCAGCAGTCTAGCGGGACGCACAGATACGCAGTATTTT. Amino acid sequence: CASSLAGRTDTQYF.

The chain's CDR3 is CATSRTQNGRDTQYF. CDR3 sequence (DNA): TGTGCCACCAGCAGAACTCAGAACGGGAGAGATACGCAGTATTTT. V gene TRBV15 combines with J gene TRBJ2-3; possibly TRBD2 for D (6 bases). V was trimmed by 2 bases and J by 5 bases, leaving 14 bases between them. The CDR3 contains 15 residues. Germline CDR1 LNHNV, CDR2 YYDKDF (reference sequence).

In its sample, this clonotype was seen many times. The V call is TRBV7-8, the J call TRBJ2-3; 7 nucleotides line up with TRBD2. This CDR3 region has 14 residues. Germline lookup yields CDR1 SGHVS and CDR2 FQNEAQ. J was trimmed by 5 bases and V by 1 base; bases with no gene match: 3. This CDR3 reads CASSLGGGGDTQYF. In DNA, the CDR3 is TGTGCCAGCAGCTTAGGCGGGGGTGGAGATACGCAGTATTTT.

This chain uses TRBV12-3 or TRBV12-4 with TRBJ1-2; D ambiguous. Trimming took off 2 bases at V and 2 bases at J, with 9 bases between the two ends. The CDR3 consists of 14 residues. This chain's CDR3 is CASSLSTYNYGYTF. The CDR3 region has the DNA TGTGCCAGCAGTTTATCGACATACAACTATGGCTACACCTTC.

The V call is TRBV7-9, the J call TRBJ1-2, with D possibly being TRBD1 (5 bases). CDR1 SEHNR and CDR2 FQNEAQ come from the germline V gene (reference sequence). CDR3 length: 16 amino acids. Trimming pared 5 bases from V and 4 bases from J, leaving 20 bases between. In DNA, the CDR3 is TGTGCCAGCAGCCCGACCGGGACCACAATCAGCTATGGCTACACCTTC. This translates into CASSPTGTTISYGYTF.

The rearrangement joins TRBV7-9 to TRBJ1-1; 7 positions match TRBD1. Germline trimming cut 5 bases from V and 0 bases from J; bases unmatched to any gene: 9. CDR1 is SEHNR, CDR2 FQNEAQ, per germline (reference sequence). The CDR3 runs 16 residues. The CDR3 sequence: CASSPWGQFMNTEAFF. CDR3 nucleotides: TGTGCCAGCAGCCCTTGGGGACAGTTCATGAACACTGAAGCTTTCTTT. Looking up the rest from reference TRBV7-9 and TRBJ1-1 gives the full variable domain: DTGVSQNPRHKITKRGQNVTFRCDPISEHNRLYWYRQTLGQGPEFLTYFQNEAQLEKSRLLSDRFSAERPKGSFSTLEIQRTEQGDSAMYLCASSPWGQFMNTEAFFGQGTRLTVV.